The source of this TCR beta chain is a study of cytomegalovirus exposure and HLA in healthy donors. CDR1 LNHDA and CDR2 SQIVND come from the germline V gene (reference sequence). CDR3 length equals 14 residues. Trimming at V came to 6 bases and at J to 7 bases, leaving 6 bases not matched to a gene. PCR involved 60 Vbeta and 13 Jbeta primers. Sequencing was performed with immunoSEQ multiplex PCR; in TCRdb, only in-frame clones are kept and a portion is missing. Of about 140,000 clones in the sample, approximately 75% were seen once. Source material: PBMCs. V and J are TRBV19 and TRBJ2-1; 10 nucleotides align to TRBD1. The TCR comes from a male donor in good health and CMV-seronegative. CDR3 nucleotide sequence: TGTGCCAGTAGGACAGGGGGCGCCGGGAATGAGCAGTTCTTC. Encoded protein: CASRTGGAGNEQFF.